The clone carrying this T cell receptor (beta chain) was recorded a few times. Its antigen is as yet unknown. Expressed TCRB transcripts were sequenced, since all the RNA that had been isolated was reverse transcribed. Sequencing used immunoSEQ multiplex PCR; TCRdb keeps in-frame clones, though not all of them. The sample consists of hundreds of thousands of clones, more than 9.5% of them appearing once. This sample is part of a study of beta chain features in type 1 diabetes. Study-level information: Examination of sorted cells across all samples involved over 95 million cells.

Study outcomes and limitations: Type 1 diabetes patients had fewer VDJ junction insertions and more deletions.

Germline V CDR1 and CDR2: SGHRS, YFSETQ. The trim removed 4 bases at V and 1 base at J, leaving 9 bases unmatched. The CDR3 sequence is 16 residues long. Researchers reported sorting CD4+ naive, central memory, regulatory and stem cell-like memory cells via CD45RO/CCR7/CD25/CD127/CD95/CD27. The chain carries TRBV5-1 and TRBJ2-5; 8 bases line up with TRBD1. Sequencing input: naive CD4+ T cells from blood. The receptor's source is a woman between 25 and 40 years old in good health. CDR3 nucleotide sequence: TGCGCCAGCAGCCCTGGGGACAGGATATTCCAAGAGACCCAGTACTTC. Protein sequence: CASSPGDRIFQETQYF.